Following are 11 T cell receptor beta chains from one sample sequenced in a study of T cell repertoires in cytomegalovirus infection. TCRdb analysed the reads with MiXCR anew, one entry per CDR3 protein. The sample holds about 250,000 distinct CDR3 sequences, roughly an eighth seen once. Sequenced sample: PBMCs. The receptors stem from a human donor in good health (CMV status not recorded). Some clones in this sample may be carry-over from other donors' samples.

J is TRBJ2-7 and V is TRBV29-1, with D perhaps being TRBD1 or TRBD2 (6 bases each). The CDR3 consists of 13 residues. From germline, CDR1 is SQVTM and CDR2 ANQGSEA. The germline V and J ends were trimmed by 3 bases and 5 bases, with 14 bases remaining between them. The CDR3 DNA is TGCAGCGTTGACGGACGGGGGCTGGACGAGCAGTACTTC. It encodes CSVDGRGLDEQYF.

This clonotype has only a few counts. This sequence joins TRBV25-1 and TRBJ2-7; no reliable D call. Germline V CDR1 and CDR2: MGHDK, SYGVNS. Trimming took off 2 bases at V and 6 bases at J, with 14 bases between the two ends. The CDR3 totals 14 residues. CDR3 protein: CASSEGQANVEQYF. The CDR3 coding sequence is TGTGCCAGCAGTGAAGGGCAGGCGAATGTCGAGCAGTACTTC.

The rearrangement uses TRBV19 and TRBJ1-1, with no clear D. The CDR3 sequence is 15 residues long. The V end was cut by 1 base, the J end by 0 bases, with 9 bases between. Germline V gene sequence: CDR1 LNHDA, CDR2 SQIVND (reference sequence). The CDR3 reads CASSIGRRVNTEAFF. The CDR3 DNA reads TGTGCCAGTAGTATAGGGAGACGGGTGAACACTGAAGCTTTCTTT.

This rearrangement joins TRBV28 to TRBJ2-1, with 11 bases aligning to TRBD2. Germline lookup yields CDR1 MDHEN and CDR2 SYDVKM. Losses at the gene ends were 7 bases for V and 8 bases for J; bases not matched to a gene: 19. This CDR3 has 18 residues. CDR3 sequence (DNA): TGTGCCAGCAACAAACCACTAGCGGGAGCCACCCTTCACGATGAGCAGTTCTTC. Protein: CASNKPLAGATLHDEQFF.

The rearrangement links TRBV2 to TRBJ2-7, with 8 nucleotides matching TRBD2. Germline V gene data show CDR1 as SNHLY and CDR2 as FYNNEI. The CDR3 extends over 12 amino acids. J was trimmed by 6 bases and V by 8 bases; bases with no gene match: 6. CDR3 sequence (DNA): TGTGCCAGCGGTCCAGCGGGAGCCGAGCAGTACTTC. Translated, it gives CASGPAGAEQYF.

The table lists this clonotype with many counts. This chain uses TRBV5-1 with TRBJ2-5; tentatively, D is TRBD2 (5 bases). The CDR3 totals 15 residues. With 4 bases removed from V and 4 bases from J, the gap between germline ends came to 17 bases. Germline CDR1 SGHRS, CDR2 YFSETQ. The CDR3 DNA is TGCGCCAGCAGCACCGGACTGGACTTTCTAGAGACCCAGTACTTC. Residues: CASSTGLDFLETQYF.

The chain links TRBV5-6 to TRBJ2-1; D is uncertain. The germline V and J ends were trimmed by 0 bases and 7 bases, with 11 bases remaining between them. The CDR3 extends over 14 amino acids. Germline V gene lookup returns CDR1 SGHDT and CDR2 YYEEEE. CDR3 nucleotide sequence: TGTGCCAGCAGCTTGGGAGACGCGACTAATGAGCAGTTCTTC. It encodes CASSLGDATNEQFF.

The sample holds many counts of this clonotype. The chain recombines TRBV6-1 with TRBJ1-2; D ambiguous. CDR1 and CDR2 (germline): MNHNS, SASEGT. Trimming took off 1 base at V and 8 bases at J, with 11 bases between the two ends. This CDR3 has 13 residues. In nucleotides, the CDR3 is TGTGCCAGCAGTGAAGTTGCGGAAGGGGGCTACACCTTC. Protein product: CASSEVAEGGYTF.

This clonotype was counted between two and nine times. V gene TRBV28 combines with J gene TRBJ1-3; D unclear. The CDR3 loop spans 13 amino acids. The germline gives CDR1 MDHEN, CDR2 SYDVKM. Trimming shortened V by 7 bases and J by 4 bases, and 11 bases separated the two germline ends. CDR3 region: CASTPLEGNTIYF. Here the CDR3 DNA reads TGTGCCAGCACCCCGTTAGAGGGAAACACCATATATTTT.

This clonotype has more than one count but fewer than ten. The chain employs TRBV6-1 and TRBJ2-7, with 10 bases that match TRBD1. J gave up 9 bases and V 6 bases, and 11 bases lay outside the gene matches. This CDR3 has 14 residues. The germline CDR1 and CDR2 sequences are MNHNS and SASEGT. The CDR3 is CASSGDRGRPVQYF. In DNA form, the CDR3 reads TGTGCCAGCAGCGGGGACAGGGGCCGCCCGGTGCAGTACTTC.

This clonotype was seen many times. V and J are TRBV7-2 and TRBJ2-2; TRBD2 aligns across 14 bases. This CDR3 is built from 16 residues. Trimming took 10 bases from V and 3 from J; bases not matched to a gene: 7. The germline V gene encodes CDR1 SGHTA and CDR2 FQGNSA. Written as DNA, the CDR3 is TGTGCCACACGACTAGCGGGGGGGCTGGACACCGGGGAGCTGTTTTTT. Its protein product is CATRLAGGLDTGELFF.